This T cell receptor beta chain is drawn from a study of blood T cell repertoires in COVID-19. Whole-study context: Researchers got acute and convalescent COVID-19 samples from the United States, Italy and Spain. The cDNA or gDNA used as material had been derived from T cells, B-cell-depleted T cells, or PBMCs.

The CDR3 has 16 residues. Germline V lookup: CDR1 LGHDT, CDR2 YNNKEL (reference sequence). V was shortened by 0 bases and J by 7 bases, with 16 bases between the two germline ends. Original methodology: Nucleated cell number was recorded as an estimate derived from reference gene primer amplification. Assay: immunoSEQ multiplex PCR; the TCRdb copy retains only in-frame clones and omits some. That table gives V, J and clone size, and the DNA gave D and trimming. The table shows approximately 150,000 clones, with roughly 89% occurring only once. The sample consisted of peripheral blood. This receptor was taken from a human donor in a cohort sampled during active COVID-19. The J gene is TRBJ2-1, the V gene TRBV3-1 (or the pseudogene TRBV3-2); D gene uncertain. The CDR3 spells CASSQERSLRRNEQFF. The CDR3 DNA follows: TGTGCCAGCAGCCAAGAGAGGAGCCTTAGAAGGAATGAGCAGTTCTTC.